Sequencing of this T cell receptor beta chain was carried out in a study of blood T cells in healthy people across ages. Through a sample-barcoded 5' primer and a J-beta primer mix, a second PCR was run for roughly 6 to 11 cycles. TCRdb re-derived calls from the 5' RACE reads in MiXCR, one entry per CDR3 protein. The repertoire includes approximately 800,000 distinct CDR3 sequences, approximately 25% of them detected once, and roughly 3.5% sits in the top ten. CDR1 SEHNR and CDR2 FQNEAQ come from the germline V gene (reference sequence). The CDR3 runs to 13 residues. Trimming took off 5 bases at V and 3 bases at J, with 10 bases between the two ends. Drawing of peripheral blood yielded about 10 milliliters from each donor. The sample was also linked to a second study, of T cells of mothers and their children. That source notes: Each child contributed 3.1 million or so TCR beta CDR3 reads, while each mother contributed over 8 million. Thymic selection molds TCR recombination output in a comparable way in related and unrelated pairs. Researchers report slightly higher, though non-significant, overlap in related mother-child pairs than in unrelated pairs.

The chain has TRBV7-9 and TRBJ2-5, with D possibly TRBD1 on 6 matching bases. This sequence was found in a boy aged 10-17 years in good health. Sequenced: blood. The CDR3 loop reads CASSARTEETQYF. CDR3 coding DNA: TGTGCCAGCAGCGCCCGGACAGAAGAGACCCAGTACTTC. Variable domain in full (rest from reference TRBV7-9 and TRBJ2-5): DTGVSQNPRHKITKRGQNVTFRCDPISEHNRLYWYRQTLGQGPEFLTYFQNEAQLEKSRLLSDRFSAERPKGSFSTLEIQRTEQGDSAMYLCASSARTEETQYFGPGTRLLVL.